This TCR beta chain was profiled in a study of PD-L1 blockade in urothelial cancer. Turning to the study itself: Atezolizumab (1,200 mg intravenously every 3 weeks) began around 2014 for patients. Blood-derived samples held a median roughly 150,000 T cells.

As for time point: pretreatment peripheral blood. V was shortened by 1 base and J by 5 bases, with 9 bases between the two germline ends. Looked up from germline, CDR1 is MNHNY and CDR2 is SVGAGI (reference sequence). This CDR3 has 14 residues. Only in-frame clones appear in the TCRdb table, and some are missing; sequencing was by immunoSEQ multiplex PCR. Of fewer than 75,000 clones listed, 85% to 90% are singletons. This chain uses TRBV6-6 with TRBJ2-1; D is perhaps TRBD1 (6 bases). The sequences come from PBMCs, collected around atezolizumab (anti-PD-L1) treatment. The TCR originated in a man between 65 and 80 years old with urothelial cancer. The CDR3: CASSYYRVNNEQFF. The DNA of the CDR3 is TGTGCCAGCAGTTACTACAGGGTTAACAATGAGCAGTTCTTC.